These 2 T cell receptor beta chains originate from one sample sequenced in a study of T cell responses to AZD1222 COVID-19 vaccine. Assay: immunoSEQ multiplex PCR; the TCRdb copy retains only in-frame clones and omits some. Of 85,000 to 130,000 clones in the sample, 70% to 90% were seen once. Specimen: peripheral blood, collected on day 0 of AZD1222 vaccination. All receptors derive from an adult in good health.

With regard to this clone: Other DNA sequences of this sample code for an identical CDR3. The chain combines TRBV5-5 with TRBJ2-7, with 7 bases aligning to TRBD1. V shed 2 bases, J shed 4 bases, and the junction held 6 bases outside the gene matches. The CDR3 extends over 14 amino acids. Germline assignment: CDR1 SGHKS and CDR2 YYEKEE (reference sequence). CDR3 DNA: TGTGCCAGCAGCTTAACCGGGACAGCATACGAGCAGTACTTC. Translating it yields CASSLTGTAYEQYF.

The chain carries TRBV4-1 and TRBJ1-2; D ambiguous. Trimming cost V 1 base and J 4 bases, with 16 bases left between them. Germline loops: CDR1 MGHRA, CDR2 YSYEKL. There are 16 residues in the CDR3. CDR3 residues: CASSQGLTALSYGYTF. The DNA of the CDR3 is TGCGCCAGCAGCCAAGGCCTAACGGCCTTGAGCTATGGCTACACCTTC.